This T cell receptor beta chain is drawn from a study of tumor and adjacent non-tumor tissue in lung cancer. In the study overall: Aged roughly 31 to 76 years, patients included more than nine men and about 5 women with stage I to III disease. Each sample yielded a few million productive TCRbeta reads on average. Study-wide findings and caveats: Higher tumor TCR diversity was associated with shorter survival. Significantly higher TCR diversity was found in tumor than normal lung.

The template was RNA from unsorted bulk tissue. More than 3 cm separated this lung sample from the edge of the tumor. The V and J ends lost 0 bases and 3 bases respectively, with 12 bases between them. The CDR3 is 16 residues long. The germline CDR1 and CDR2 sequences are SGHRS and YFSETQ. This clonotype was found once. The antigen remains unidentified. The conserved phenylalanine or tryptophan normally closing the CDR3 is absent here, so this likely arose from a read error. The library came from three nested PCR rounds adapted from ARM-PCR protocols. TCRdb fed the multiplex PCR reads into MiXCR, producing one record per CDR3 protein. The sample lists 90,000 to 100,000 distinct CDR3 sequences, 75% to 85% occurring once.

The sample was distant non-tumor lung tissue. The chain combines TRBV5-1 with TRBJ2-2; D tentatively fits TRBD1 or TRBD2 (5 bases each). This TCR was recovered from a man between 60 and 70 years old with small cell lung cancer. CDR3 sequence reads: CASSLETGTYTGELFS. For the CDR3, the DNA is TGCGCCAGCAGCTTGGAGACCGGGACCTACACCGGGGAGCTGTTTTCC.